The rows below give T cell receptor beta chains drawn from one sample of a study of T-cell reconstitution after alpha-beta-depleted transplantation in children. TCRdb processed the PCR reads anew with MiXCR; each CDR3 protein has one entry. Of 250,000 to 350,000 distinct CDR3 sequences in the sample, 9.9% were seen once. The material was PBMCs from the stem cell graft donor, obtained from the stem cell graft. The receptor set was obtained from a human donor who donated a stem cell graft to a child with SCID. Both conserved end residues are part of each CDR3. A D gene is named only where the DNA matches it firmly. Where a row states a size, it is once, few, many or the class of an expanded clone; other rows omit it.

d_gene	v_gene	abundance	j_gene	CDR3nt	CDR3aa
NA	TRBV4-1	NA	TRBJ1-4	TGCGCCAGCAGCCAAGAAAGGGGGAAGGCCCAGTCAAATGAAAAACTGTTTTTT	CASSQERGKAQSNEKLFF
TRBD2	TRBV5-5	NA	TRBJ2-3	TGTGCCAGCACCTGGGGTCTAGCGGCGAGCACAGATACGCAGTATTTT	CASTWGLAASTDTQYF
NA	TRBV4-1	NA	TRBJ2-5	TGCGCTACTCAGGGCGATCAAGAGACCCAGTACTTC	CATQGDQETQYF
TRBD2	TRBV3-1	NA	TRBJ2-7	TGTGCCAGCAGCTACGGGACTAGCGGGCTAACCGGGTACGAGCAGTACTTC	CASSYGTSGLTGYEQYF
TRBD1	TRBV9	NA	TRBJ2-2	TGTGCCAGCAGCGAACAGGGGGACACCGGGGAGCTGTTTTTT	CASSEQGDTGELFF
TRBD2	TRBV14	few	TRBJ2-3	TGTGCCAGCAGCCAAGCCCAGCGGGGGGTCCCGGATACGCAGTATTTT	CASSQAQRGVPDTQYF
NA	TRBV3-1	few	TRBJ2-3	TGTGCCAGCAGCCCTTGGGAGACAGATACGCAGTATTTT	CASSPWETDTQYF
NA	TRBV5-1	NA	TRBJ2-7	TGCGCCAGCAGCTTGGTGGGGGTTACCTACGAGCAGTACTTC	CASSLVGVTYEQYF
NA	TRBV12-3/TRBV12-4	NA	TRBJ2-2	TGTGCCAGCAAAAGGAGAAACACCTGGGAGCTGTTTTTT	CASKRRNTWELFF
TRBD1	TRBV11-3	NA	TRBJ1-3	TGTGCCAGCAGCCCCGGACAGGGGCCGGGAAACACCATATATTTT	CASSPGQGPGNTIYF
NA	TRBV20-1	many	TRBJ1-1	TGCAGTGTTCCGGACCCCATGAACACTGAAGCTTTCTTT	CSVPDPMNTEAFF
NA	TRBV7-7	many	TRBJ1-2	TGTGCCAGCAGCAAGACAGGATTCTATGGCTACACCTTC	CASSKTGFYGYTF
NA	TRBV7-9	NA	TRBJ2-5	TGTGCCAGCAGAACGGGGGTCCTAGAGACCCAGTACTTC	CASRTGVLETQYF
NA	TRBV5-1	few	TRBJ2-6	TGCGCCAGCAGCTTGGGGCCTCAGGGGAGCTCTGGGGCCAACGTCCTGACTTTC	CASSLGPQGSSGANVLTF
TRBD1	TRBV7-9	few	TRBJ2-3	TGTGCCAGCAGTCAGACAGGGGTTAATACGCAGTATTTT	CASSQTGVNTQYF
NA	TRBV6-1	many	TRBJ2-1	TGTGCCAGCAGTGTTACGAACCTGAACTACAATGAGCAGTTCTTC	CASSVTNLNYNEQFF
TRBD1	TRBV10-3	NA	TRBJ2-7	TGTGCCATCAGTGAGAGGGACAGGGGCGGCTACGAGCAGTACTTC	CAISERDRGGYEQYF
NA	TRBV10-3	NA	TRBJ1-6	TGTGCCATCAGTGACGGGGAAGGTAATTCACCCCTCCACTTT	CAISDGEGNSPLHF
NA	TRBV3-1	few	TRBJ2-3	TGTGCCAGCAGCCGTTCCGGGCCTAGTACAGATACGCAGTATTTT	CASSRSGPSTDTQYF
TRBD1	TRBV12-3/TRBV12-4	few	TRBJ2-7	TGTGCCAGCAGTTTCCCGGACAGGGTCTACGAGCAGTACTTC	CASSFPDRVYEQYF
NA	TRBV7-9	many	TRBJ1-5	TGTGCCAGCGGCTACAGTAATAGCAATCAGCCCCAGCATTTT	CASGYSNSNQPQHF
NA	TRBV4-1	NA	TRBJ1-4	TGCGCCAGCAGCCAAGTCTGGGGAGAAAAACTGTTTTTT	CASSQVWGEKLFF
NA	TRBV20-1	few	TRBJ2-5	TGCAGTGCCCTCGTCCAAGAGACCCAGTACTTC	CSALVQETQYF
NA	TRBV27	many	TRBJ2-5	TGTGCCAGCAGTCCCCTCCCTATAACCCCGGCAGTAGGGGCCCAAGAGACCCAGTACTTC	CASSPLPITPAVGAQETQYF
TRBD1	TRBV2	many	TRBJ2-1	TGTGCCAGCAGTGTGGGGACAGGGCGATACAATGAGCAGTTCTTC	CASSVGTGRYNEQFF
TRBD1	TRBV3-1	NA	TRBJ2-2	TGTGCCAGCAGCCAAGCTGTGACAGGGTACACCGGGGAGCTGTTTTTT	CASSQAVTGYTGELFF
TRBD2	TRBV18	NA	TRBJ2-3	TGTGCCAGCTCACCACAGAGCGGGGGGATCACAGATACGCAGTATTTT	CASSPQSGGITDTQYF
NA	TRBV25-1	many	TRBJ2-1	TGTGCCAGCAGTGGGGGCGACTCCTACAATGAGCAGTTCTTC	CASSGGDSYNEQFF
NA	TRBV12-3/TRBV12-4	many	TRBJ2-2	TGTGCCAGCATAACGGGGGCCACCACCGGGGAGCTGTTTTTT	CASITGATTGELFF